This T cell receptor beta chain was sequenced during a study of cytomegalovirus exposure and HLA in healthy donors. Study-level findings and limits: 150 to 200 TCR beta chains were listed as cytomegalovirus-associated.

To note about this clone: Its target is not known.

Using immunoSEQ multiplex PCR, the repertoire was profiled, and TCRdb retains in-frame clones only, with some absent. The table includes under 250,000 clones, roughly 87% detected once. The CDR3 is 23 residues long. The germline V gene has CDR1 SNHLY and CDR2 FYNNEI. Losses at the gene ends were 2 bases for V and 6 bases for J; bases not matched to a gene: 22. The chain employs TRBV2 and TRBJ2-1, with 16 bases fitting TRBD2. The TCR was taken from a young woman in good health and CMV-seropositive. Sequencing was carried out using PBMCs. CDR3: CASSEPLTGPGLAGGPNGNEQFF. For the CDR3, the DNA is TGTGCCAGCAGTGAACCTTTGACAGGGCCGGGACTAGCGGGAGGGCCCAATGGCAATGAGCAGTTCTTC.